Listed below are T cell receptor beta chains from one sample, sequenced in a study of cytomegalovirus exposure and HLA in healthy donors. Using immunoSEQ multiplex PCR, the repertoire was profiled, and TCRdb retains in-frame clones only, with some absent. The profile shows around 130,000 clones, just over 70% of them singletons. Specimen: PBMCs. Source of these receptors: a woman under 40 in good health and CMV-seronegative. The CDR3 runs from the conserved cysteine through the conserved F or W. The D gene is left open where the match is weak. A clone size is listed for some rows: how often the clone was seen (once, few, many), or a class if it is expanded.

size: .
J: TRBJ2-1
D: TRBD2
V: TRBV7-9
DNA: TGTGCTAGCAGCTTAGCTACTGCGGGGGGGCCCGATGAGCAGTTCTTC
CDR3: CASSLATAGGPDEQFF

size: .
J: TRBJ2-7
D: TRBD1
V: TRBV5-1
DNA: TGCGCCAGCAGCCACAACCGAGGACAGGGTTACGAGCAGTACTTC
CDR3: CASSHNRGQGYEQYF

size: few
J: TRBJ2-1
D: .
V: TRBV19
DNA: TGTGCCAGTAGCTCGACTCACCTCAACAATGAGCAGTTCTTC
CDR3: CASSSTHLNNEQFF

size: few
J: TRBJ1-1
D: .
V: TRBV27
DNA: TGTGCCAGCAGTTTACAGGGGAACACTGAAGCTTTCTTT
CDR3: CASSLQGNTEAFF

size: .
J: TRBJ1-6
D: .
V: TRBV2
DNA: TGTGCCAGCAGTGTCGCGCTTGTGCAGGGGACTTCACCCCTCCACTTT
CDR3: CASSVALVQGTSPLHF

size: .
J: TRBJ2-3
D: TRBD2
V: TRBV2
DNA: TGTGCCAGCACCTTACTACTAGCGGGATCGGATACGCAGTATTTT
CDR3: CASTLLLAGSDTQYF

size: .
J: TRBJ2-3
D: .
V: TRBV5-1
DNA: TGCGCCAGCAGCCAGGGGATGACAGATACGCAGTATTTT
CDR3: CASSQGMTDTQYF

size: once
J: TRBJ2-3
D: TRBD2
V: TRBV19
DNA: TGTGCCAGTAGTGCCCAAGCGGGGGCCACAGATACGCAGTATTTT
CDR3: CASSAQAGATDTQYF

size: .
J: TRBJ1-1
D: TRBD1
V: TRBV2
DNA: TGTGCCAGCAGGTCAGGGGGCACTGAAGCTTTCTTT
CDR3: CASRSGGTEAFF

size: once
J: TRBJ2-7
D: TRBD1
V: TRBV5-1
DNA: TGCGCCAGCAGCGGAGGACAGGGACCTTTCTACGAGCAGTACTTC
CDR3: CASSGGQGPFYEQYF

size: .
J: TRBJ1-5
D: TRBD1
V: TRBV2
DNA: TGTGCCAGCACCCAAGGGGACAGAAGTGGGGATCAGCCCCAGCATTTT
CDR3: CASTQGDRSGDQPQHF

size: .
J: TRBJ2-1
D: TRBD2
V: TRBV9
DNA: TGTGCCAGCAGCGTAGATAGCGGGGCCTACAATGAGCAGTTCTTC
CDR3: CASSVDSGAYNEQFF

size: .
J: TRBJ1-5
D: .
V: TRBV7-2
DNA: TGTGCCAGCAGCTTACAGGGTGATCAGCCCCAGCATTTT
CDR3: CASSLQGDQPQHF

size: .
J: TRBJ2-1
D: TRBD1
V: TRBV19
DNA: TGTGCCAGTTCCCGACAGGGGGTGTACAATGAGCAGTTCTTC
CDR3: CASSRQGVYNEQFF

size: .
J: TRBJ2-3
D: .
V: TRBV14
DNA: TGTGCCAGCAGCACCCGCCTTTTGCCGGGGGTCACAGATACGCAGTATTTT
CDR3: CASSTRLLPGVTDTQYF

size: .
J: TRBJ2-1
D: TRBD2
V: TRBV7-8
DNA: TGTGCCAGCAGCTTAGCCACTAGCGGCTACAATGAGCAGTTCTTC
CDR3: CASSLATSGYNEQFF

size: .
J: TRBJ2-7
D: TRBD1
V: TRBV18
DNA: TGTGCCAGCTCACCACACCTGGGACAGCAATACGAGCAGTACTTC
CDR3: CASSPHLGQQYEQYF